A single sample is the source of the 20 T cell receptor beta chains below, sequenced in a study of T cell responses to AZD1222 COVID-19 vaccine. TCRdb keeps only in-frame clones here, not all; method: immunoSEQ multiplex PCR. This table has roughly 150,000 clones, approximately 90% appearing once. The sample consisted of peripheral blood, taken on day 0 of AZD1222 vaccination. Receptor source: an adult in good health.

The J gene is TRBJ1-2, the V gene TRBV18, with TRBD1 as a possible D gene (5 bases). The CDR3 totals 14 residues. The V and J ends lost 2 bases and 4 bases respectively, with 11 bases between them. Germline V gene sequence: CDR1 KGHSH, CDR2 LQKENI. Here the CDR3 DNA reads TGTGCCAGCTCACCATCAGACAGTTCCTATGGCTACACCTTC. Protein: CASSPSDSSYGYTF.

The chain links TRBV13 to TRBJ2-2, with TRBD1 as a possible D gene (5 bases). Per germline, CDR1 PRHDT and CDR2 FYEKMQ (reference sequence). The germline V and J ends were trimmed by 2 bases and 1 base, with 20 bases remaining between them. CDR3 length: 19 residues. In DNA, the CDR3 is TGTGCCAGCAGCTTATTAGGGCATGCGGCAGGGAAGAACACCGGGGAGCTGTTTTTT. Residues: CASSLLGHAAGKNTGELFF.

The chain links TRBV7-9 to TRBJ1-1; D not certain. Germline CDR1 reads SEHNR; CDR2 reads FQNEAQ (reference sequence). Trimming removed 2 bases at V and 10 bases at J, with 17 bases between. The CDR3 contains 14 residues. CDR3 amino acids: CASSLSAASPAAFF. The CDR3 DNA sequence: TGTGCCAGCAGCTTAAGTGCGGCGTCACCCGCAGCTTTCTTT.

The genes are TRBV7-3 and TRBJ1-1; D unresolved. Germline CDR1 reads SGHTA; CDR2 reads FQGTGA. The length of the CDR3 is 15 residues. V was shortened by 2 bases and J by 0 bases, with 10 bases between the two germline ends. The CDR3 loop reads CASSLVTGMNTEAFF. CDR3 coding DNA: TGTGCCAGCAGCTTAGTCACGGGAATGAACACTGAAGCTTTCTTT. Looking up the rest from reference TRBV7-3 and TRBJ1-1 gives the full variable domain: GAGVSQTPSNKVTEKGKYVELRCDPISGHTALYWYRQSLGQGPEFLIYFQGTGAADDSGLPNDRFFAVRPEGSVSTLKIQRTERGDSAVYLCASSLVTGMNTEAFFGQGTRLTVV.

The chain is built from TRBV15 and TRBJ2-3; D might be TRBD1 (5 bases). Germline-derived CDR1 and CDR2 are LNHNV and YYDKDF (reference sequence). The CDR3 contains 17 residues. V lost 1 base and J 8 bases, leaving 22 bases between the germline ends. CDR3 DNA sequence: TGTGCCACCAGCAGAGTGTCGTTACAGGAGACGACAACTACGCAGTATTTT. This sequence encodes CATSRVSLQETTTTQYF.

The genes are TRBV7-2 and TRBJ1-5; D perhaps matches TRBD1 (5 bases). Between the trimmed V and J ends, which lost 3 bases and 6 bases, there was a span of 12 bases. CDR1 is SGHTA, CDR2 FQGNSA, per germline. CDR3 size: 14 residues. The CDR3 DNA reads TGTGCCAGCAGCTTTGTTGCGGGGCTTCAGCCCCAGCATTTT. Protein: CASSFVAGLQPQHF. The variable domain in full, completed from reference TRBV7-2 and TRBJ1-5, reads GAGVSQSPSNKVTEKGKDVELRCDPISGHTALYWYRQSLGQGLEFLIYFQGNSAPDKSGLPSDRFSAERTGGSVSTLTIQRTQQEDSAVYLCASSFVAGLQPQHFGDGTRLSIL.

The chain links TRBV2 to TRBJ1-2; D is unresolved. The ends were cut back, 7 bases at V and 4 bases at J, with 10 bases in the middle. Germline-derived CDR1 and CDR2 are SNHLY and FYNNEI. The CDR3 spans 12 residues. The DNA for the CDR3 is TGTGCCAGCATGCGAACAGCCTATGGCTACACCTTC. It specifies CASMRTAYGYTF. Full variable domain (outside the CDR3, taken from reference TRBV2 and TRBJ1-2): EPEVTQTPSHQVTQMGQEVILRCVPISNHLYFYWYRQILGQKVEFLVSFYNNEISEKSEIFDDQFSVERPDGSNFTLKIRSTKLEDSAMYFCASMRTAYGYTFGSGTRLTVV.

The chain combines TRBV27 with TRBJ2-7; TRBD1 might be the D (6 bases). Trimming shortened V by 5 bases and J by 5 bases, and 22 bases separated the two germline ends. CDR1 is MNHEY, CDR2 SMNVEV, per germline (reference sequence). This CDR3 spans 16 amino acids. The CDR3 DNA reads as TGTGCCAGCAGTCCCAGCTGGGGGCTCTCGGTGCACGAGCAGTACGTC. Translated: CASSPSWGLSVHEQYV.

The gene calls are TRBV10-2 and TRBJ1-2; D ambiguous. Trimming pared 0 bases from V and 3 bases from J, leaving 11 bases between. CDR1 is WSHSY and CDR2 is SAAADI in the germline V gene. The CDR3 is 15 amino acids. CDR3 amino acids: CASSESKGGDYGYTF. CDR3 bases: TGCGCCAGCAGTGAGTCGAAAGGTGGAGACTATGGCTACACCTTC.

J is TRBJ1-2 and V is TRBV28, with no clear D. V lost 8 bases and J lost 3, with 16 bases in between. The CDR3 is 14 amino acids. Germline V CDR1 and CDR2: MDHEN, SYDVKM. The CDR3 DNA reads TGTGCCAGCCTGCCCCACACAGAATACTATGGCTACACCTTC. Amino acid sequence: CASLPHTEYYGYTF.

This sequence joins TRBV9 and TRBJ2-3; TRBD2 agrees at 8 bases. CDR1 is SGDLS, CDR2 YYNGEE, per germline. The CDR3 is made up of 14 amino acids. After removal of 3 bases from V and 4 bases from J, the junction contained 4 bases not matched to a gene. DNA for the CDR3: TGTGCCAGCAGCGCTAGCGGGCGCGCAGATACGCAGTATTTT. Amino acid sequence: CASSASGRADTQYF.

This rearrangement joins TRBV18 to TRBJ2-1; TRBD2 aligns across 9 bases. The CDR3 runs to 15 residues. The germline gives CDR1 KGHSH, CDR2 LQKENI. The trim removed 3 bases at V and 9 bases at J, leaving 9 bases unmatched. CDR3 nucleotides: TGTGCCAGCTCACCGGGGACTCTAGCGGGGAGTGAGCAGTTCTTC. Its protein product is CASSPGTLAGSEQFF.

The chain is built from TRBV6-6 and TRBJ2-6; D unclear. V gave up 3 bases and J gave up 1 base, with 10 bases separating them. The CDR3 length is 16 residues. The V gene's germline CDR1 is MNHNY and CDR2 SVGAGI (reference sequence). The CDR3 nucleotides read TGTGCCAGCAGTTATCCTCCGGTTTCTGGGGCCAACGTCCTGACTTTC. It codes for CASSYPPVSGANVLTF.

The chain carries TRBV25-1 and TRBJ1-2; possible D gene TRBD1, 6 bases. V was shortened by 8 bases and J by 3 bases, with 10 bases between the two germline ends. Germline V gene lookup returns CDR1 MGHDK and CDR2 SYGVNS. This CDR3 has 12 amino acids. Written as DNA, the CDR3 is TGTGCCAGCGAAACAGGGTACTATGGCTACACCTTC. It specifies CASETGYYGYTF.

The V gene is TRBV5-4, the J gene TRBJ2-7; 7 bases align to TRBD1. The germline V gene encodes CDR1 SGHNT and CDR2 YYREEE (reference sequence). The V and J ends lost 0 bases and 4 bases, in that order; junction bases with no gene match: 7. The length of the CDR3 is 15 residues. CDR3 DNA sequence: TGTGCCAGCAGCTTGGACAGGGGTGGAGGTTACGAGCAGTACTTC. Its translation is CASSLDRGGGYEQYF.

The chain employs TRBV19 and TRBJ2-4; 11 bases agree with TRBD2. Germline values: CDR1 LNHDA, CDR2 SQIVND (reference sequence). The CDR3 covers 16 residues. Trimming cost V 7 bases and J 2 bases; bases outside gene matches: 7. CDR3 in amino acids: CASTDSGGVTKNIQYF. DNA for the CDR3: TGTGCCAGTACCGATAGCGGGGGGGTAACCAAAAACATTCAGTACTTC. Variable domain in full (rest from reference TRBV19 and TRBJ2-4): DGGITQSPKYLFRKEGQNVTLSCEQNLNHDAMYWYRQDPGQGLRLIYYSQIVNDFQKGDIAEGYSVSREKKESFPLTVTSAQKNPTAFYLCASTDSGGVTKNIQYFGAGTRLSVL.

CDR3 loop: CASSLLSEAFF. CDR3 in DNA: TGTGCCAGCAGCTTACTCTCTGAAGCTTTCTTT. The chain links TRBV7-2 to TRBJ1-1; D remains unclear. CDR1 is SGHTA and CDR2 is FQGNSA in the germline V gene. The CDR3 runs 11 residues. Trimming removed 2 bases at V and 6 bases at J, with 4 bases between.

J is TRBJ2-7 and V is TRBV6-2 or TRBV6-3, with 7 bases aligning to TRBD1. CDR3 size: 15 residues. CDR1 and CDR2 from the germline V gene are MNHEY and SVGEGT. V lost 6 bases and J lost 4; bases outside the gene matches: 12. CDR3 region: CASSTDGTEKYEQYV. CDR3 DNA sequence: TGTGCCAGCAGCACGGACGGGACAGAGAAGTACGAGCAGTACGTC.

The V and J genes are TRBV5-6 and TRBJ1-1; perhaps TRBD1 as D (5 bases). The germline V gene encodes CDR1 SGHDT and CDR2 YYEEEE. The CDR3 runs 14 residues. Trimming stripped 0 bases from V and 4 bases from J, with 10 bases between. CDR3 coding DNA: TGTGCCAGCAGCTTGGGGGGACCTTTCACTGAAGCTTTCTTT. This translates into CASSLGGPFTEAFF.

The chain links TRBV9 to TRBJ2-3; D gene uncertain. Deletions cut 0 bases from V and 7 bases from J, with 15 bases between. Looked up from germline, CDR1 is SGDLS and CDR2 is YYNGEE. This CDR3 contains 15 residues. CDR3 nucleotides: TGTGCCAGCAGCGTAGGGTGGGCCCAGCCGAATACGCAGTATTTT. Amino acids: CASSVGWAQPNTQYF. The full variable domain, with the rest looked up from reference TRBV9 and TRBJ2-3, is DSGVTQTPKHLITATGQRVTLRCSPRSGDLSVYWYQQSLDQGLQFLIQYYNGEERAKGNILERFSAQQFPDLHSELNLSSLELGDSALYFCASSVGWAQPNTQYFGPGTRLTVL.